The 22 T cell receptor beta chains below come from one sample, sequenced in a study of OX40 agonist ivuxolimab in advanced cancers. Assay: immunoSEQ multiplex PCR; the TCRdb copy retains only in-frame clones and omits some. The sample has 45,000 to 60,000 clones, 65% to 85% seen once. This specimen was CD4+ or CD8+ T cells sorted from blood, taken in a trial of the OX40 agonist ivuxolimab. All receptors come from an adult with an advanced solid tumor such as melanoma, head and neck, liver or kidney cancer.

V and J are TRBV6-5 and TRBJ2-5, with 9 bases lining up with TRBD2. Germline loops: CDR1 MNHEY, CDR2 SVGAGI. After removal of 2 bases from V and 7 bases from J, the junction contained 2 bases not matched to a gene. The CDR3 runs to 13 residues. CDR3 loop: CASSYGGLATQYF. CDR3 DNA: TGTGCCAGCAGTTACGGGGGACTAGCGACCCAGTACTTC.

This chain joins TRBV18 and TRBJ1-2; 8 nucleotides line up with TRBD1. V shed 3 bases, J shed 0 bases, and the junction held 6 bases outside the gene matches. The CDR3 is 16 amino acids. CDR1 is KGHSH, CDR2 LQKENI, per germline. The CDR3 sequence is CASSPAGGRPNYGYTF. As DNA, the CDR3 is TGTGCCAGCTCACCGGCAGGGGGCAGACCTAACTATGGCTACACCTTC. Full variable domain (rest looked up from reference TRBV18 and TRBJ1-2): NAGVMQNPRHLVRRRGQEARLRCSPMKGHSHVYWYRQLPEEGLKFMVYLQKENIIDESGMPKERFSAEFPKEGPSILRIQQVVRGDSAAYFCASSPAGGRPNYGYTFGSGTRLTVV.

Here the CDR3 DNA reads TGCGCCAGCAGTGGGGGGACAGGGTCTAATGAAAAACTGTTTTTT. This codes for CASSGGTGSNEKLFF. The rearrangement joins TRBV10-2 to TRBJ1-4, with 9 bases fitting TRBD1. The CDR3 runs to 15 residues. In germline, CDR1 is WSHSY, CDR2 SAAADI. J was trimmed by 3 bases and V by 4 bases; bases with no gene match: 3.

The V gene is TRBV28, the J gene TRBJ1-5; TRBD1 aligns across 10 bases. V lost 2 bases to trimming and J lost 4 bases; unmatched junction nucleotides: 5. Germline lookup yields CDR1 MDHEN and CDR2 SYDVKM. The CDR3 sequence is 16 residues long. CDR3 amino acids: CASSLAGTGANQPQHF. CDR3 DNA sequence: TGTGCCAGCAGTTTAGCCGGGACAGGGGCAAATCAGCCCCAGCATTTT.

This chain links TRBV2 with TRBJ1-2; no firm D call. CDR3 length equals 13 residues. Germline CDR1 is SNHLY and CDR2 is FYNNEI. Trimming took off 1 base at V and 9 bases at J, with 12 bases between the two ends. Here the CDR3 DNA reads TGTGCCAGCAGTGAAGATGGGAGTCGGCGCTACACCTTC. It codes for CASSEDGSRRYTF. Complete variable domain (other parts from reference TRBV2 and TRBJ1-2): EPEVTQTPSHQVTQMGQEVILRCVPISNHLYFYWYRQILGQKVEFLVSFYNNEISEKSEIFDDQFSVERPDGSNFTLKIRSTKLEDSAMYFCASSEDGSRRYTFGSGTRLTVV.

The V and J genes are TRBV6-1 and TRBJ1-2; TRBD1 aligns across 10 bases. V trimming: 6 bases; J trimming: 5 bases; junction bases outside the gene matches: 6. The germline V gene encodes CDR1 MNHNS and CDR2 SASEGT. The CDR3 totals 14 residues. The CDR3 nucleotides read TGTGCCAGCAGGGGACCGGGACAGGGGTATGGCTACACCTTC. It codes for CASRGPGQGYGYTF.

The chain has TRBV11-3 and TRBJ2-1; the match to TRBD2 covers 7 bases. The CDR3 covers 17 residues. The V segment lost 1 base and the J segment 7 bases; nucleotides outside the gene matches: 13. Germline V gives CDR1 SGHNT, CDR2 YENEEA. The CDR3 loop reads CASSLGGLRESRNEQFF. CDR3 bases: TGTGCCAGCAGCTTAGGGGGCCTGCGGGAGAGTCGGAATGAGCAGTTCTTC.

V is TRBV30 and J is TRBJ2-7; D is unresolved. Trimming shortened V by 2 bases and J by 3 bases, and 14 bases separated the two germline ends. The germline V gene encodes CDR1 GTSNPN and CDR2 SVGIG (reference sequence). The CDR3 consists of 14 residues. CDR3 in amino acids: CAWSPALFVYEQYF. The CDR3 DNA sequence: TGTGCCTGGAGTCCAGCCCTATTTGTCTACGAGCAGTACTTC. Together with reference TRBV30 and TRBJ2-7, the CDR3 gives the full variable domain: SQTIHQWPATLVQPVGSPLSLECTVEGTSNPNLYWYRQAAGRGLQLLFYSVGIGQISSEVPQNLSASRPQDRQFILSSKKLLLSDSGFYLCAWSPALFVYEQYFGPGTRLTVT.

The chain employs TRBV18 and TRBJ1-6, with D maybe TRBD1 (6 bases). The germline V gene has CDR1 KGHSH and CDR2 LQKENI. The V end lost 8 bases, the J end lost 8 bases, and 13 bases lay between the germline ends. CDR3 length: 13 residues. This CDR3 reads CASQGFGDSPLHF. In DNA, the CDR3 is TGTGCCAGCCAGGGGTTTGGCGATTCACCCCTCCACTTT.

This chain joins TRBV7-2 and TRBJ2-1; no clear D gene. V was trimmed by 2 bases and J by 15 bases, leaving 17 bases between them. The CDR3 runs 13 residues. CDR1 and CDR2 (germline): SGHTA, FQGNSA. The CDR3, as DNA: TGTGCCAGCAGCTTACGGTCGGACCAACCCCCGTTCTTC. Its protein is CASSLRSDQPPFF.

The CDR3 spells CASSLGRKLDTQYF. In nucleotides, the CDR3 is TGTGCCAGCAGCCTGGGACGGAAACTAGATACGCAGTATTTT. This sequence joins TRBV14 and TRBJ2-3; D may correspond to TRBD1 or TRBD2 (5 bases each). Germline CDR1 and CDR2: SGHDN and FVKESK. The CDR3 runs 14 residues. V shed 4 bases and J shed 5 bases, with 13 bases lying between them.

The J gene is TRBJ2-3, the V gene TRBV5-6; D is ambiguous. This CDR3 has 14 amino acids. The germline gives CDR1 SGHDT, CDR2 YYEEEE. Trimming stripped 0 bases from V and 2 bases from J, with 7 bases between. This chain's CDR3 is CASSLERVTDTQYF. CDR3 nucleotides: TGTGCCAGCAGCTTGGAGCGAGTCACAGATACGCAGTATTTT. The full variable domain, completed using reference TRBV5-6 and TRBJ2-3, is DAGVTQSPTHLIKTRGQQVTLRCSPKSGHDTVSWYQQALGQGPQFIFQYYEEEERQRGNFPDRFSGHQFPNYSSELNVNALLLGDSALYLCASSLERVTDTQYFGPGTRLTVL.

This clone is medium-sized. The rearrangement joins TRBV6-5 to TRBJ1-1, with a possible D match to TRBD1 (5 bases). The CDR3 runs to 13 residues. Germline CDR1 reads MNHEY; CDR2 reads SVGAGI. The V end lost 8 bases, the J end lost 5 bases, and 15 bases lay between the germline ends. CDR3 bases: TGTGCCAGCGTCAGGCAGGGAAGTACTGAAGCTTTCTTT. Translation: CASVRQGSTEAFF.

Comment on this clone: Other DNA variants within this sample encode the same CDR3. This sequence joins TRBV27 and TRBJ2-5, with 7 bases fitting TRBD2. With 4 bases clipped from V and 1 base from J, the junction kept 6 bases outside the gene matches. From germline, CDR1 is MNHEY and CDR2 SMNVEV (reference sequence). This CDR3 spans 15 amino acids. In nucleotides, the CDR3 is TGTGCCAGCAGTTCTACTAGCGCGACCCAAGAGACCCAGTACTTC. Amino acids: CASSSTSATQETQYF.

DNA for the CDR3: TGCGCCAGCAGCCCGATCGGAGGGGGATATGGCTACACCTTC. This gives the protein CASSPIGGGYGYTF. The rearrangement joins TRBV5-1 to TRBJ1-2, with a possible D match to TRBD1 (6 bases). Trimming left V 4 bases short and J 5 bases short, with 15 bases between. The germline V gene has CDR1 SGHRS and CDR2 YFSETQ. This CDR3 spans 14 amino acids.

This clone is judged medium-sized. The V gene is TRBV6-5, the J gene TRBJ1-1; the D gene is possibly TRBD1 (6 bases). The CDR3 is 15 residues long. CDR1 and CDR2 (germline): MNHEY, SVGAGI. Trimming removed 6 bases at V and 4 bases at J, with 18 bases between. CDR3 region: CASRLSGERLTEAFF. The DNA for the CDR3 is TGTGCCAGCAGGCTCTCAGGGGAGAGGCTCACTGAAGCTTTCTTT.

The chain recombines TRBV6-6 with TRBJ1-1; the D is unclear. V lost 0 bases to trimming and J lost 0 bases, with 8 bases between them. The CDR3 consists of 15 residues. Germline-derived CDR1 and CDR2 are MNHNY and SVGAGI (reference sequence). The CDR3 is CASSYSWGMNTEAFF. CDR3 sequence (DNA): TGTGCCAGCAGTTACTCGTGGGGAATGAACACTGAAGCTTTCTTT.

The gene calls are TRBV5-4 and TRBJ2-3, with TRBD1 identical over 10 bases. The germline CDR1 and CDR2 sequences are SGHNT and YYREEE (reference sequence). The V and J ends lost 4 bases and 4 bases, in that order; junction bases with no gene match: 6. The CDR3 has 15 residues. The CDR3 nucleotides are TGTGCCAGCAGCCATGACAGGGGGCGCCCAGATACGCAGTATTTT. Protein: CASSHDRGRPDTQYF.

The chain is built from TRBV5-1 and TRBJ1-3, with TRBD1 as a possible D gene (6 bases). The CDR3 extends over 14 amino acids. Germline V gene lookup returns CDR1 SGHRS and CDR2 YFSETQ. V lost 3 bases, J lost 1 base, and 8 bases lay in between. The CDR3 DNA reads as TGCGCCAGCAGCTACGGACAGTCTGGAAACACCATATATTTT. Its translation is CASSYGQSGNTIYF.

Only a few counts were recorded for this clone. This chain joins TRBV15 and TRBJ2-2; D might be TRBD2 (5 bases). The V gene's germline CDR1 is LNHNV and CDR2 YYDKDF (reference sequence). There are 13 residues in the CDR3. Trimming removed 5 bases from V and 4 bases from J, with 8 bases in between. Here the CDR3 DNA reads TGTGCCACCAGCCTGGGAGTCACCGGGGAGCTGTTTTTT. This sequence encodes CATSLGVTGELFF.

The chain links TRBV5-1 to TRBJ2-3, with a weak D call TRBD2 (5 bases). The CDR3 sequence is 14 residues long. V was pared by 4 bases and J by 6 bases, with 15 bases between. Per the germline V gene, CDR1 is SGHRS and CDR2 is YFSETQ. CDR3 in DNA: TGCGCCAGCAGCCTATATTGGACGGGGGATACGCAGTATTTT. Residues: CASSLYWTGDTQYF.

This clone was recorded a few times. The rearrangement uses TRBV4-1 and TRBJ2-2; 7 bases map to TRBD2. Losses at the gene ends were 1 base for V and 2 bases for J; bases not matched to a gene: 4. The germline V gene has CDR1 MGHRA and CDR2 YSYEKL. The CDR3 consists of 16 residues. The CDR3 coding sequence is TGCGCCAGCAGCCAAGCCAGCGGGGCAAACACCGGGGAGCTGTTTTTT. Its protein product is CASSQASGANTGELFF.